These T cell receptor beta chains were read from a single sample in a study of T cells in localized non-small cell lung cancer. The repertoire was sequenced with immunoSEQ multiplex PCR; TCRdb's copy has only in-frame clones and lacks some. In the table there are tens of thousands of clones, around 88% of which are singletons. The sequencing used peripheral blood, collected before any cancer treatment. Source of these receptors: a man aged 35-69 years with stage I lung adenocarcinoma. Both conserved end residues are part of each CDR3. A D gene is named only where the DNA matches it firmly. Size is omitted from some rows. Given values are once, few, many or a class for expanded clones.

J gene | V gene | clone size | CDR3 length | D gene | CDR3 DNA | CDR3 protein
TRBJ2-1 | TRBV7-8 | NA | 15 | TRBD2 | TGTGCCAGCCGATCTCGGACTAGCGGGAAGAATGAGCAGTTCTTC | CASRSRTSGKNEQFF
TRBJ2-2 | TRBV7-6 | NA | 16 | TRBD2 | TGTGCCAGCAGCTTTGCGGGAGTGGAGGACACCGGGGAGCTGTTTTTT | CASSFAGVEDTGELFF
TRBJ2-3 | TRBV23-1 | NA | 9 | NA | TGCGCCAACAAAGGGACGCAGTATTTT | CANKGTQYF
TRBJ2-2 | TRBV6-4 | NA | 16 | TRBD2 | TGTGCCAGCAAGGGGCTAGCGGGAGGGATAACCGGGGAGCTGTTTTTT | CASKGLAGGITGELFF
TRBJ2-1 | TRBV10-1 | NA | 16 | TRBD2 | TGCGCCAGCAGTGAGTCGGGTACGGGAGGGCCAAATGAGCAGTTCTTC | CASSESGTGGPNEQFF
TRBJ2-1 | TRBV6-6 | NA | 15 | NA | TGTGCTAGCAGTTACTCGGCCGGTCTGTACAATGAGCAGTTCTTC | CASSYSAGLYNEQFF
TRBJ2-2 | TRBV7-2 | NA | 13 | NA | TGTGCCAGCAGCACCCAACGGTACGGGGAGCTGTTTTTT | CASSTQRYGELFF
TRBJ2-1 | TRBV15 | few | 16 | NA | TGTGCCACCAGCGCAGCCCCTGGCGGTTTCGTCAATGAGCAGTTCTTC | CATSAAPGGFVNEQFF
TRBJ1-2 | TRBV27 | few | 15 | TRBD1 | TGTGCCAGCAGTCACGGCCAGGGGGCGCTGGGAGGCTACACCTTC | CASSHGQGALGGYTF
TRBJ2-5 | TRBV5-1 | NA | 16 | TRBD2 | TGCGCCAGCAGCTTGTTTTTAGCGGGAGGGCAAGAGACCCAGTACTTC | CASSLFLAGGQETQYF
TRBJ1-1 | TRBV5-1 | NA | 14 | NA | TGCGCCAGCAGCTTGGAGACAACGAACACTGAAGCTTTCTTT | CASSLETTNTEAFF
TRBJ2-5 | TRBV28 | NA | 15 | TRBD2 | TGTGCCAGCAGTCCCCTCACTAGCGGGAGGGAGACCCAGTACTTC | CASSPLTSGRETQYF
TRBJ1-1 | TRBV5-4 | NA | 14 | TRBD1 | TGTGCCAGCAGCCTTCCCGACAGGGGGGCTGAAGCTTTCTTT | CASSLPDRGAEAFF
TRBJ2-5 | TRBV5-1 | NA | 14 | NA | TGCGCCAGCAGCTTGAGTACTAGTAAAGAGACCCAGTACTTC | CASSLSTSKETQYF
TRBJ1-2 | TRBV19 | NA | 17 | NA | TGTGCCAGTAGTATACCTCGACCGGGACGTGCCGACTATGGCTACACCTTC | CASSIPRPGRADYGYTF
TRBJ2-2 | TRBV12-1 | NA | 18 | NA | TGTGCCAGCAGCCCCAGGGGACTAGCGGGAGGGCCGTCCGGGGAGCTGTTTTTT | CASSPRGLAGGPSGELFF
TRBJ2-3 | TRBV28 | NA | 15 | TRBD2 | TGTGCCAGCAGTTCGCTAGCGGGACGCACAGATACGCAGTATTTT | CASSSLAGRTDTQYF
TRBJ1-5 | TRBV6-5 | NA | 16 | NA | TGTGCCAGCAGTTACTCGAGGGGGGATAGCAATCAGCCCCAGCATTTT | CASSYSRGDSNQPQHF
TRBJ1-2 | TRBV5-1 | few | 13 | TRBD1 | TGCGCCAGCAGCGTTACAGGGGTGGGTGGCTACACCTTC | CASSVTGVGGYTF
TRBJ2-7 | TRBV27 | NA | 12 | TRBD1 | TGTGCCAGTAGGACAGGGAGGCACGAGCAGTACTTC | CASRTGRHEQYF
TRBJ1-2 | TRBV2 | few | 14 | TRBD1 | TGTGCCAGCATACCCGGGACAGGATACTATGGCTACACCTTC | CASIPGTGYYGYTF
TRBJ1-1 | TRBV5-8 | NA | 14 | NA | TGTGCCAGCAGCTTCCTCGGGGGAAACACTGAAGCTTTCTTT | CASSFLGGNTEAFF
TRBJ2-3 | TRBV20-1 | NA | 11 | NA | TGCAGTGCTAGAACGCGCGGTACGCAGTATTTT | CSARTRGTQYF
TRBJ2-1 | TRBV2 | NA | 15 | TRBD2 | TGTGCCACTCTGACTAGCGGGAACTCCTACAATGAGCAGTTCTTC | CATLTSGNSYNEQFF
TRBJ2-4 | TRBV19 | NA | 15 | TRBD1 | TGTGCCAGTAGTCCAGACAGGGGCCCTAAAAACATTCAGTACTTC | CASSPDRGPKNIQYF
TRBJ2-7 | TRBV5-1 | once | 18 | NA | TGCGCCAGCAGCTCCGTGGGGTTCGGGGTTAGGGGCTCCTACGAGCAGTACTTC | CASSSVGFGVRGSYEQYF
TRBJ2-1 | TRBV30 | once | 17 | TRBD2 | TGTGCCTGGAGTGAGGTTGGACTAGCGGGAGGTGGCAATGAGCAGTTCTTC | CAWSEVGLAGGGNEQFF
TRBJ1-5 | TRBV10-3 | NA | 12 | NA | TGTGCCATCAGTGAGTCGGGTCAGCCCCAGCATTTT | CAISESGQPQHF
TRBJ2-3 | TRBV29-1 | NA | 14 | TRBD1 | TGCAGCGTTGATACGACAGGGATCACAGATACGCAGTATTTT | CSVDTTGITDTQYF
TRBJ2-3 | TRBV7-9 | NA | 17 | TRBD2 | TGTGCCAGCAGCAGCACCGGGACTAGCGGACTCACAGATACGCAGTATTTT | CASSSTGTSGLTDTQYF
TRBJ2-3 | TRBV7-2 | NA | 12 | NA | TGTGCCAGCAGCTCCTCCAGGGATACGCAGTATTTT | CASSSSRDTQYF
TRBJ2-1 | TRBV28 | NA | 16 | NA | TGTGCCAGCAGTTTATCCCTATCCCCCTCCTACAATGAGCAGTTCTTC | CASSLSLSPSYNEQFF
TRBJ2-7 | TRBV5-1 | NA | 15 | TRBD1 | TGCGCCAGCAGCCCGCGGACAGGGGGATCCTACGAGCAGTACTTC | CASSPRTGGSYEQYF
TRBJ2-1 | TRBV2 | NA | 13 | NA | TGTGCCAGCAGTTATGAGGGTTGGGGTGAGCAGTTCTTC | CASSYEGWGEQFF
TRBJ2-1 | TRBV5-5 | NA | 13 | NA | TGTGCCAGCAGCTTGGTGTCGGTTAATGAGCAGTTCTTC | CASSLVSVNEQFF
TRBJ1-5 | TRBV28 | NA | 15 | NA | TGTGCCAGCAGTTTTATGATCGGGAGAATTAGGACCCAGCATTTT | CASSFMIGRIRTQHF
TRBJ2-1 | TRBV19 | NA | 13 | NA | TGTGCCAGTAGTGTACCCCCCATTTATGAGCAGTTCTTC | CASSVPPIYEQFF
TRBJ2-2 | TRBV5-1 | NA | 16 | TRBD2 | TGCGCCAGCAGCTTGAAGGCGGGAGGGCCGACCGGGGAGCTGTTTTTT | CASSLKAGGPTGELFF
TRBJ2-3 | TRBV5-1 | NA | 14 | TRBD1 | TGCGCCAGCAGCTTGGGACAGGGGGAAGATACGCAGTATTTT | CASSLGQGEDTQYF
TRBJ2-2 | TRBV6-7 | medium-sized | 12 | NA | TGTGCCAACCACCCGAACACCGGGGAGCTGTTTTTT | CANHPNTGELFF
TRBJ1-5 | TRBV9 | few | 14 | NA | TGTGCCAGCAGCGTAGGAGGATACGGTCAGCCCCAGCATTTT | CASSVGGYGQPQHF
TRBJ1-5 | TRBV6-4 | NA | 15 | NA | TGTGCCAGCAGTGGAGGGACGCTAGCTATCAAGCCCCAGCATTTT | CASSGGTLAIKPQHF
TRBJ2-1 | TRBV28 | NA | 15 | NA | TGTGCCAGCAGCCCACTAGCGATACAGACAGGTGAGCAGTTCTTC | CASSPLAIQTGEQFF
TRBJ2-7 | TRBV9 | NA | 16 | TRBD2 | TGTGCCAGCAGCGGGCGACCACTAGCGGGATTCCCCGAGCAGTACTTC | CASSGRPLAGFPEQYF
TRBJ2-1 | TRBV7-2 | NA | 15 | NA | TGTGCCAGCAGCTACGCCGGGGTAGAGTACAATGAGCAGTTCTTC | CASSYAGVEYNEQFF
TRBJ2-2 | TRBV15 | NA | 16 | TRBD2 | TGTGCCACCAGCAGACCCCCGGGACTAGCGGACGGGGAGCTGTTTTTT | CATSRPPGLADGELFF
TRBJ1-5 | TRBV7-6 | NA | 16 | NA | TGTGCCAGCAGCTTAGGGTCCGGGCGGGCAAATCAGCCCCAGCATTTT | CASSLGSGRANQPQHF
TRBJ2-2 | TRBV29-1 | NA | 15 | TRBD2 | TGCAGCGTTCCGCGGGGGACTACCAATACCGGGGAGCTGTTTTTT | CSVPRGTTNTGELFF
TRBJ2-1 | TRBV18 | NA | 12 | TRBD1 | TGTGCCAGCTCACTGGACAGGGAGAAGCAGTTCTTC | CASSLDREKQFF
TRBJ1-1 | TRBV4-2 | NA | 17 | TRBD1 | TGTGCCAGCAGCCAAGCCTCGGGGACAGGGCGGAGTACTGAAGCTTTCTTT | CASSQASGTGRSTEAFF
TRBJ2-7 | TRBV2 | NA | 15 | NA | TGTGCCAGCTCGGAGGGCCGTGATGTATCCTACGAGCAGTACTTC | CASSEGRDVSYEQYF
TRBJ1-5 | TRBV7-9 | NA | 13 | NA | TGTGCCAGCAGCTTACTCTCTGGTCAGCCCCAGCATTTT | CASSLLSGQPQHF
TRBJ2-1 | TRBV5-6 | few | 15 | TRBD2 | TGTGCCAGCAGCTGGGGACTAGCGGGGTACAATGAGCAGTTCTTC | CASSWGLAGYNEQFF